The 21 T cell receptor beta chains listed next were all sequenced from one sample in a study of T cells of healthy individuals. One entry per CDR3 protein, called by TCRdb with MiXCR from the 5' RACE reads. The sample has tens of thousands of distinct CDR3 sequences; roughly 16% are singletons. The receptor source for this set is a human donor in good health.

J is TRBJ1-2 and V is TRBV6-5; maybe TRBD1 (5 bases). Trimming pared 6 bases from V and 2 bases from J, leaving 16 bases between. Germline CDR1 and CDR2: MNHEY and SVGAGI. The CDR3 sequence is 15 residues long. The CDR3 loop is CASRHIMGGNYGYTF. CDR3 DNA sequence: TGTGCCAGCAGACATATTATGGGGGGGAACTATGGCTACACCTTC.

This clonotype came up many times. The CDR3 region has the DNA TGTGCCAGCAGCTTAACAGGGAGTCGGTGGTTCTTC. Translated: CASSLTGSRWFF. The V and J genes are TRBV7-2 and TRBJ2-1; D might be TRBD1 (6 bases). The V gene's germline CDR1 is SGHTA and CDR2 FQGNSA. This CDR3 region has 12 residues. The V end lost 2 bases, the J end lost 15 bases, and 14 bases lay between the germline ends.

This clonotype was picked up many times. The chain carries TRBV7-9 and TRBJ2-5; TRBD1 matches at 7 bases. This CDR3 has 16 amino acids. Germline lookup yields CDR1 SEHNR and CDR2 FQNEAQ (reference sequence). J lost 1 base, V lost 1 base, and 6 bases had no gene match. Here the CDR3 reads CASSLDLQGTQETQYF. CDR3 sequence (DNA): TGTGCCAGCAGCTTAGACCTACAGGGGACCCAAGAGACCCAGTACTTC.

This clonotype was detected many times. The chain employs TRBV6-5 and TRBJ1-3; D might be TRBD1 (5 bases). Germline CDR1 is MNHEY and CDR2 is SVGAGI. V was cut by 2 bases and J by 1 base, with 9 bases left in between. This CDR3 spans 15 amino acids. The CDR3 here is CASSYRGESGNTIYF. As DNA, the CDR3 is TGTGCCAGCAGTTACCGGGGGGAATCTGGAAACACCATATATTTT.

In this sample, this clonotype turned up many times. The rearrangement links TRBV20-1 to TRBJ1-3; a weak D match, TRBD1 (5 bases). The V end was cut by 4 bases, the J end by 0 bases, with 13 bases between. CDR3 length equals 15 residues. CDR1 and CDR2 from the germline V gene are DFQATT and SNEGSKA (reference sequence). CDR3 in amino acids: CSAIPPGTSGNTIYF. For the CDR3, the DNA is TGCAGTGCTATCCCCCCGGGGACCTCTGGAAACACCATATATTTT.

There are a few counts of this clonotype. The chain joins TRBV5-1 to TRBJ2-2, with D possibly TRBD2 on 6 matching bases. There are 17 residues in the CDR3. Germline V gives CDR1 SGHRS, CDR2 YFSETQ. Deletions cut 0 bases from V and 5 bases from J, with 17 bases between. The CDR3 is CASSLVASSAGTGELFF. The CDR3 DNA follows: TGCGCCAGCAGCTTGGTGGCCTCCTCGGCGGGGACCGGGGAGCTGTTTTTT.

This clonotype came up a few times. The V gene is TRBV4-1, the J gene TRBJ2-1; 10 nucleotides agree with TRBD2. The germline gives CDR1 MGHRA, CDR2 YSYEKL. The V gene end was trimmed by 1 base and the J gene end by 8 bases; junction bases not matched to a gene: 5. The CDR3 is 15 amino acids. CDR3 coding DNA: TGCGCCAGCAGCCAAGGGGGACTAGCGTTAGATGAGCAGTTCTTC. This sequence encodes CASSQGGLALDEQFF.

At least ten counts were recorded for this clonotype. The chain recombines TRBV20-1 with TRBJ1-6; weak D call: TRBD1 (6 bases). This CDR3 spans 13 amino acids. Germline V gene sequence: CDR1 DFQATT, CDR2 SNEGSKA (reference sequence). Trimming pared 6 bases from V and 8 bases from J, leaving 14 bases between. The DNA for the CDR3 is TGCAGTGCCGCCGGGACAAAAGATTCACCCCTCCACTTT. Amino acid sequence: CSAAGTKDSPLHF.

About this clonotype itself: Sequence at one end of the junction differs from germline and may be a read error. The gene calls are TRBV5-1 and TRBJ2-3, with 8 bases fitting TRBD1. The CDR3 consists of 16 residues. Germline V gene data show CDR1 as SGHRS and CDR2 as YFSETQ. The CDR3 is CASSITRGRVTDTQYF. The CDR3 DNA is TGTGCCAGCAGCATAACCAGGGGGCGCGTCACAGATACGCAGTATTTT.

V is TRBV20-1 and J is TRBJ1-1, with TRBD1 identical over 7 bases. CDR1 DFQATT and CDR2 SNEGSKA come from the germline V gene (reference sequence). V gave up 5 bases and J gave up 1 base; unmatched junction bases: 10. This CDR3 is 15 amino acids long. The CDR3 loop is CSAESYRGRNTEAFF. CDR3 coding DNA: TGCAGTGCTGAATCCTACAGGGGAAGGAACACTGAAGCTTTCTTT.

The CDR3 loop is CASSQVTGDSGANVLTF. The DNA of the CDR3 is TGTGCCAGCAGCCAAGTGACAGGCGACTCTGGGGCCAACGTCCTGACTTTC. The chain uses TRBV4-2 and TRBJ2-6, with D possibly being TRBD1 (6 bases). Germline CDR1 LGHNA, CDR2 YNFKEQ. The CDR3 is 17 residues long. Deletions cut 1 base from V and 0 bases from J, with 10 bases between.

The chain employs TRBV6-5 and TRBJ2-1; 8 nucleotides line up with TRBD1. Per the germline V gene, CDR1 is MNHEY and CDR2 is SVGAGI. The CDR3 sequence is 15 residues long. The V and J ends lost 0 bases and 6 bases, in that order; junction bases with no gene match: 4. The CDR3 spells CASSYSGQGGNEQFF. The CDR3 DNA follows: TGTGCCAGCAGTTACTCAGGACAGGGCGGCAATGAGCAGTTCTTC.

This clonotype appeared a few times. J is TRBJ2-3 and V is TRBV21-1; no check of the table's D call, TRBD2, against the DNA was made. TRBV21-1 counts as a pseudogene. The CDR3 consists of 17 residues. The CDR3 nucleotides are TGTGCCAGCAGCAAGGAAGCGGGCAACTATAGCACAGATACGCAGTATTTT. Encoded protein: CASSKEAGNYSTDTQYF.

V is TRBV27 and J is TRBJ2-4; D is perhaps TRBD2 (5 bases). Germline assignment: CDR1 MNHEY and CDR2 SMNVEV (reference sequence). V lost 3 bases and J 9 bases, leaving 12 bases between the germline ends. The CDR3 totals 13 residues. Here the CDR3 DNA reads TGTGCCAGCAGTTTCAGTGTTGAGGGCATTCAGTACTTC. Amino acids: CASSFSVEGIQYF.

The chain uses TRBV5-1 and TRBJ2-3; D gene unclear. With 2 bases removed from V and 2 bases from J, the gap between germline ends came to 12 bases. Per germline, CDR1 SGHRS and CDR2 YFSETQ. The CDR3 is 15 amino acids. The DNA for the CDR3 is TGCGCCAGCAGCTTCTTCGAAGTCCCCACAGATACGCAGTATTTT. It specifies CASSFFEVPTDTQYF.

This clonotype was seen a few times. The rearrangement links TRBV6-2 or TRBV6-3 to TRBJ2-5; weak D call: TRBD1 (6 bases). The V end lost 7 bases, the J end lost 5 bases, and 17 bases lay between the germline ends. CDR3 length: 14 amino acids. CDR1 is MNHEY, CDR2 SVGEGT, per germline. Here the CDR3 reads CASIGDTLWETQYF. Here the CDR3 DNA reads TGTGCCAGCATCGGGGACACCCTCTGGGAGACCCAGTACTTC.

This clonotype was observed at least ten times. The chain employs TRBV19 and TRBJ1-5, with 7 bases matching TRBD1. This CDR3 is built from 14 residues. Germline-derived CDR1 and CDR2 are LNHDA and SQIVND (reference sequence). The V gene end was trimmed by 5 bases and the J gene end by 5 bases; junction bases not matched to a gene: 6. The CDR3 is CASSLQGGDQPQHF. In DNA form, the CDR3 reads TGTGCCAGTAGTCTCCAGGGGGGGGATCAGCCCCAGCATTTT. The full variable domain, its missing parts supplied by reference TRBV19 and TRBJ1-5, is DGGITQSPKYLFRKEGQNVTLSCEQNLNHDAMYWYRQDPGQGLRLIYYSQIVNDFQKGDIAEGYSVSREKKESFPLTVTSAQKNPTAFYLCASSLQGGDQPQHFGDGTRLSIL.

This chain connects TRBV7-9 to TRBJ2-5, with 7 bases aligning to TRBD1. The CDR3 covers 15 residues. Germline V gene data show CDR1 as SEHNR and CDR2 as FQNEAQ (reference sequence). V gave up 2 bases and J gave up 2 bases; unmatched junction bases: 5. The CDR3 nucleotides are TGTGCCAGCAGCTTACTGGGACAGAGACAAGAGACCCAGTACTTC. It encodes CASSLLGQRQETQYF.

This clonotype was recorded at least ten times. The chain couples TRBV20-1 to TRBJ2-2; D not certain. From germline, CDR1 is DFQATT and CDR2 SNEGSKA (reference sequence). The CDR3 is 14 residues long. V shed 0 bases and J shed 5 bases, with 10 bases lying between them. The CDR3 loop is CSARDYQTTGELFF. In DNA form, the CDR3 reads TGCAGTGCTAGAGATTACCAGACGACCGGGGAGCTGTTTTTT.

This clonotype was observed at least ten times. This CDR3 is CASSLARAGADTQYF. The CDR3, as DNA: TGTGCCAGCAGCTTAGCTAGGGCGGGCGCAGATACGCAGTATTTT. The chain combines TRBV7-6 with TRBJ2-3; TRBD2 might be the D (5 bases). Trimming removed 0 bases at V and 4 bases at J, with 11 bases between. From germline, CDR1 is SGHVS and CDR2 FNYEAQ. CDR3 length equals 15 residues.

The chain is built from TRBV28 and TRBJ1-2; D may be TRBD1 (5 bases). The CDR3 is 13 amino acids. CDR1 MDHEN and CDR2 SYDVKM come from the germline V gene. Trimming cost V 6 bases and J 6 bases, with 14 bases left between them. The CDR3 DNA reads as TGTGCCAGCAGCCCAGCAGGGCGAAATGGCTACACCTTC. Its protein product is CASSPAGRNGYTF.